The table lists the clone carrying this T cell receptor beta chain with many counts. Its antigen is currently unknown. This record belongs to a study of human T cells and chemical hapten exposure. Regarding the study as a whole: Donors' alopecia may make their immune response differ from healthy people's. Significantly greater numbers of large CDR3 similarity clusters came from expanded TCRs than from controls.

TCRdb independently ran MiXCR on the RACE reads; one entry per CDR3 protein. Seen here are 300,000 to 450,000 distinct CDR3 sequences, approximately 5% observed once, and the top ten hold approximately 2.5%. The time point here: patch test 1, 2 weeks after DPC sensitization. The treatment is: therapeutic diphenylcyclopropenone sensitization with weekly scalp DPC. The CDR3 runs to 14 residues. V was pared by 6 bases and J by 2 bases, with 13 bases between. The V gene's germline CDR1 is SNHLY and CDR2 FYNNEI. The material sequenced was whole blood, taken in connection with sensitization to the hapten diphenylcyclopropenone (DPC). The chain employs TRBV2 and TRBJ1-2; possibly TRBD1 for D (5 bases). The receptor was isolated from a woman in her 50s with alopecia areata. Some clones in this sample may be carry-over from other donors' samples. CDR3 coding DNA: TGTGCCAGCAGGGGAACGACAGACAACTATGGCTACACCTTC. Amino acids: CASRGTTDNYGYTF.